The 28 T cell receptor beta chains given below trace back to one sample, sequenced in a study of low-dose radiotherapy and immunotherapy resistance in tumors. Primers targeting TRAV and TRBV primed first-strand cDNA, covering alpha and beta chains. TCRs were put through approximately 20 PCR cycles of amplification with Phusion. A constant-region primer and the V-primer adapter served as the primer pair. TCRdb reprocessed the reads with MiXCR, giving one entry per CDR3 protein. The table shows around 100,000 distinct CDR3 sequences, with under 25% occurring only once. Time point indicated: after trial treatment. The sample's treatment: LDRT plus nivolumab, ipilimumab, low-dose cyclophosphamide and aspirin (RACIN trial). The specimen comprised PBMCs, sampled after low-dose radiotherapy plus immunotherapy. Receptors originate from a male donor with prostate cancer.

This clonotype was seen many times. V and J are TRBV19 and TRBJ1-2, with TRBD1 identical over 7 bases. From germline, CDR1 is LNHDA and CDR2 SQIVND (reference sequence). The CDR3 contains 12 residues. Germline trimming cut 8 bases from V and 7 bases from J; bases unmatched to any gene: 7. CDR3 region: CASHTGAAGYTF. The CDR3 region has the DNA TGTGCCAGTCACACAGGGGCAGCTGGCTACACCTTC.

Remarks on this clonotype: A far larger clone is off by one base, so a read error is likely. V is TRBV5-1 and J is TRBJ2-7, with no clear D. Deletions cut 4 bases from V and 7 bases from J, with 27 bases between. CDR1 and CDR2 from the germline V gene are SGHRS and YFSETQ. The CDR3 covers 17 residues. The CDR3: CASSPSSWAGQVDEQYF. CDR3 in DNA: TGCGCCAGCAGCCCATCCAGCTGGGCAGGCCAAGTGGATGAGCAGTACTTC.

This clonotype was found many times. The chain carries TRBV30 and TRBJ1-4; D unresolved. CDR3 size: 14 residues. Trimming removed 4 bases at V and 5 bases at J, with 14 bases between. The germline V gene encodes CDR1 GTSNPN and CDR2 SVGIG (reference sequence). CDR3 protein: CAWTLRETNEKLFF. DNA of the CDR3: TGTGCCTGGACCCTCCGGGAAACCAATGAAAAACTGTTTTTT. Full variable domain (missing parts from reference TRBV30 and TRBJ1-4): SQTIHQWPATLVQPVGSPLSLECTVEGTSNPNLYWYRQAAGRGLQLLFYSVGIGQISSEVPQNLSASRPQDRQFILSSKKLLLSDSGFYLCAWTLRETNEKLFFGSGTQLSVL.

The chain links TRBV28 to TRBJ2-7; the D gene is possibly TRBD1 (6 bases). Between the trimmed V and J ends, which lost 2 bases and 3 bases, there was a span of 17 bases. The CDR3 contains 16 residues. Germline V lookup: CDR1 MDHEN, CDR2 SYDVKM. For the CDR3, the DNA is TGTGCCAGCAGTTTAGGAGTCGGTGGGACATTCTACGAGCAGTACTTC. Protein: CASSLGVGGTFYEQYF. Full variable domain (rest looked up from reference TRBV28 and TRBJ2-7): DVKVTQSSRYLVKRTGEKVFLECVQDMDHENMFWYRQDPGLGLRLIYFSYDVKMKEKGDIPEGYSVSREKKERFSLILESASTNQTSMYLCASSLGVGGTFYEQYFGPGTRLTVT.

The V gene is TRBV19, the J gene TRBJ2-1; D not resolved. This CDR3 is built from 13 residues. Germline-derived CDR1 and CDR2 are LNHDA and SQIVND (reference sequence). V lost 4 bases and J lost 3, with 7 bases in between. The chain's CDR3 is CASSKAIYNEQFF. CDR3 coding DNA: TGTGCCAGTAGTAAAGCTATCTACAATGAGCAGTTCTTC.

The V gene is TRBV19, the J gene TRBJ2-7; D unclear. V lost 3 bases and J lost 3, with 9 bases in between. Germline loops: CDR1 LNHDA, CDR2 SQIVND (reference sequence). The CDR3 spans 13 residues. The CDR3 protein is CASSMSPVYEQYF. The CDR3 DNA follows: TGTGCCAGTAGTATGTCCCCCGTCTACGAGCAGTACTTC.

This clonotype was seen many times. The chain recombines TRBV6-2 or TRBV6-3 with TRBJ2-5; tentative D call: TRBD1 (5 bases). The ends were cut back, 0 bases at V and 2 bases at J, with 7 bases in the middle. CDR1 MNHEY and CDR2 SVGEGT come from the germline V gene. This CDR3 comprises 14 residues. The CDR3 nucleotides read TGTGCCAGCAGTTACTCGGGGCGGCAAGAGACCCAGTACTTC. Its translation: CASSYSGRQETQYF.

This clonotype was seen at least ten times. The V and J genes are TRBV19 and TRBJ1-2; D is undetermined. CDR3 length equals 13 residues. CDR1 LNHDA and CDR2 SQIVND come from the germline V gene (reference sequence). Deletions cut 6 bases from V and 1 base from J, with 9 bases between. CDR3 sequence (DNA): TGTGCCAGTAGCGCCCCCCTTAACTATGGCTACACCTTC. Its protein product is CASSAPLNYGYTF.

This clonotype was detected ten times or more. The CDR3 sequence is CSARTQGPLEQYF. In nucleotides, the CDR3 is TGCAGTGCTAGAACCCAGGGCCCTCTCGAGCAGTACTTC. The chain joins TRBV20-1 to TRBJ2-7; D is possibly TRBD1 (5 bases). Trimming stripped 2 bases from V and 6 bases from J, with 14 bases between. Germline V gives CDR1 DFQATT, CDR2 SNEGSKA (reference sequence). The CDR3 covers 13 residues.

This clonotype was counted many times. CDR3 in amino acids: CAISESGRAFF. The CDR3 DNA sequence: TGTGCCATCAGTGAGTCTGGACGGGCTTTCTTT. V and J are TRBV10-3 and TRBJ1-1, with D unclear. CDR1 ENHRY and CDR2 SYGVKD come from the germline V gene. Trimming pared 0 bases from V and 11 bases from J, leaving 7 bases between. This CDR3 comprises 11 residues.

This clonotype occurred once. CDR3 residues: CASSLTSSTPVISYEQYF. CDR3 nucleotides: TGTGCCAGCAGTCTAACCTCCTCTACCCCAGTGATCTCCTACGAGCAGTACTTC. This chain joins TRBV28 and TRBJ2-7, with no clear D. V was clipped by 5 bases and J by 0 bases, with 23 bases between them. The CDR3 consists of 18 residues. The germline V gene encodes CDR1 MDHEN and CDR2 SYDVKM.

The rearrangement joins TRBV29-1 to TRBJ2-5; 7 bases are a match to TRBD1. Germline V gene data show CDR1 as SQVTM and CDR2 as ANQGSEA. V lost 0 bases, J lost 5 bases, and 3 bases stayed unmatched. This CDR3 region has 13 residues. CDR3 protein: CSVEDQQGETQYF. CDR3 nucleotide sequence: TGCAGCGTTGAAGATCAACAGGGGGAGACCCAGTACTTC. Variable domain in full (rest from reference TRBV29-1 and TRBJ2-5): SAVISQKPSRDICQRGTSLTIQCQVDSQVTMMFWYRQQPGQSLTLIATANQGSEATYESGFVIDKFPISRPNLTFSTLTVSNMSPEDSSIYLCSVEDQQGETQYFGPGTRLLVL.

This clonotype was recorded many times. V is TRBV6-6 and J is TRBJ1-2, with no clear D. Germline CDR1 and CDR2: MNHNY and SVGAGI (reference sequence). Trimming pared 6 bases from V and 8 bases from J, leaving 13 bases between. The CDR3 totals 12 residues. In DNA form, the CDR3 reads TGTGCCAGCAGATTGTTCGAGGGAGGCTACACCTTC. Its translation is CASRLFEGGYTF.

This clonotype was detected ten times or more. The chain is built from TRBV6-5 and TRBJ2-2; D remains ambiguous. Germline CDR1 is MNHEY and CDR2 is SVGAGI. V was pared by 6 bases and J by 6 bases, with 11 bases between. The CDR3 is 13 residues long. As DNA, the CDR3 is TGTGCCAGCAGCCCACATGGGGCCGGGGAGCTGTTTTTT. Translated: CASSPHGAGELFF.

In this sample, this clonotype turned up many times. This chain links TRBV19 with TRBJ2-3, with unresolved D. Trimming left V 6 bases short and J 4 bases short, with 14 bases between. CDR3 length: 14 residues. CDR1 LNHDA and CDR2 SQIVND come from the germline V gene (reference sequence). The CDR3 region has the DNA TGTGCCAGTAGCAAACGTGCTGGGTCAGATACGCAGTATTTT. Translated: CASSKRAGSDTQYF.

This clonotype occurred a few times. The V gene is TRBV5-1, the J gene TRBJ2-5, with TRBD1 identical over 7 bases. The germline V gene encodes CDR1 SGHRS and CDR2 YFSETQ. V lost 4 bases, J lost 2 bases, and 8 bases stayed unmatched. The CDR3 has 15 amino acids. CDR3 protein: CASSAYDRDQETQYF. The CDR3 region has the DNA TGCGCCAGCAGCGCCTACGACAGGGATCAAGAGACCCAGTACTTC.

There are many counts of this clonotype. The chain is built from TRBV20-1 and TRBJ1-1; 8 bases match TRBD1. This CDR3 is built from 14 residues. CDR1 and CDR2 (germline): DFQATT, SNEGSKA (reference sequence). The J segment lost 5 bases and the V segment lost 3 bases, leaving 8 bases of the junction unmatched. In DNA form, the CDR3 reads TGCAGTGCTAGCCCGGGGACAGGTGGAACTGAAGCTTTCTTT. Protein: CSASPGTGGTEAFF.

In this sample, this clonotype turned up many times. This chain joins TRBV4-2 and TRBJ2-7, with D unclear. Per the germline V gene, CDR1 is LGHNA and CDR2 is YNFKEQ. The CDR3 spans 14 residues. Trimming shortened V by 0 bases and J by 2 bases, and 8 bases separated the two germline ends. The CDR3 DNA follows: TGTGCCAGCAGCCAAGAATACGGCCCCTACGAGCAGTACTTC. It specifies CASSQEYGPYEQYF.

The rearrangement uses TRBV7-2 and TRBJ2-1; 8 bases align to TRBD1. The J segment lost 4 bases and the V segment lost 5 bases, leaving 4 bases of the junction unmatched. The CDR3 runs to 14 residues. Per germline, CDR1 SGHTA and CDR2 FQGNSA. DNA of the CDR3: TGTGCCAGCAGCGCTCGGGACAGGTACAATGAGCAGTTCTTC. The encoded protein is CASSARDRYNEQFF.

This clonotype is deemed medium-sized (0.01 to 0.1%). V and J are TRBV5-4 and TRBJ2-1; TRBD1 is a possible D gene (5 bases). Trimming took off 4 bases at V and 10 bases at J, with 12 bases between the two ends. From germline, CDR1 is SGHNT and CDR2 YYREEE (reference sequence). The CDR3 covers 12 residues. CDR3 bases: TGTGCCAGCAGCCCCCTTGGGGCCGAGCAGTTCTTC. This sequence encodes CASSPLGAEQFF.

This clonotype was observed a single time. The chain links TRBV5-5 to TRBJ2-3, with D possibly being TRBD2 (5 bases). V lost 5 bases, J lost 2 bases, and 15 bases lay in between. Germline V gives CDR1 SGHKS, CDR2 YYEKEE (reference sequence). CDR3 length: 15 residues. The CDR3 region has the DNA TGTGCCAGCAGTTCGGACTTGGACCTCACAGATACGCAGTATTTT. This gives the protein CASSSDLDLTDTQYF.

This clonotype was detected only a few times. This chain connects TRBV7-6 to TRBJ2-3, with D perhaps matching TRBD2 (7 bases). Germline CDR1 and CDR2: SGHVS and FNYEAQ. The germline V and J ends were trimmed by 4 bases and 3 bases, with 17 bases remaining between them. The CDR3 has 16 amino acids. DNA for the CDR3: TGTGCCAGCAGCTCCTGGGCGGGGGCTCGAACAGATACGCAGTATTTT. Protein product: CASSSWAGARTDTQYF.

Concerning this clonotype: A far larger clone is one nucleotide away, so this likely arose from a read error. The chain has TRBV5-8 and TRBJ2-1; TRBD2 is a possible D gene (7 bases). CDR1 is SGHTS and CDR2 is YDEGEE in the germline V gene. The CDR3 spans 18 residues. V lost 2 bases to trimming and J lost 0 bases, with 18 bases between them. CDR3 residues: CASSLGTKTSYSYNEQFF. The CDR3 DNA follows: TGTGCCAGCAGCTTAGGGACAAAGACTAGCTACTCCTACAATGAGCAGTTCTTC.

This clonotype was seen at least ten times. The chain carries TRBV20-1 and TRBJ2-7; D unresolved. Per germline, CDR1 DFQATT and CDR2 SNEGSKA (reference sequence). The CDR3 covers 15 residues. The V and J ends lost 1 base and 3 bases respectively, with 16 bases between them. DNA of the CDR3: TGCAGTGCTAGAGTACCCTCCGGGCCAAACTACGAGCAGTACTTC. Translating it yields CSARVPSGPNYEQYF.

This clonotype was counted ten times or more. The rearrangement joins TRBV6-2 or TRBV6-3 to TRBJ2-5; TRBD2 is a possible D gene (6 bases). V was shortened by 6 bases and J by 5 bases, with 16 bases between the two germline ends. The germline V gene encodes CDR1 MNHEY and CDR2 SVGEGT. This CDR3 region has 14 residues. The DNA of the CDR3 is TGTGCCAGCAGCCCCCCGGGGGATCGGGAGACCCAGTACTTC. Its translation is CASSPPGDRETQYF.

This clonotype occurred many times. The rearrangement joins TRBV7-2 to TRBJ2-7; TRBD2 aligns across 16 bases. V was clipped by 5 bases and J by 7 bases; unmatched bases: 11. CDR3 length equals 17 residues. CDR1 is SGHTA and CDR2 is FQGNSA in the germline V gene. The CDR3 region has the DNA TGTGCCAGCAGCCAGGAAGGGACTAGCGGGGGGGCAAGGGAGCAGTACTTC. It yields the protein CASSQEGTSGGAREQYF.

In the case of this clonotype: This may be a read error, as it is one base from a much larger clone. The V call is TRBV7-3, the J call TRBJ1-2; D is undetermined. This CDR3 region has 13 residues. Between the trimmed V and J ends, which lost 1 base and 10 bases, there was a span of 13 bases. Per germline, CDR1 SGHTA and CDR2 FQGTGA. DNA for the CDR3: TGTGCCAGCAGCTTAAACGGGCAGGAGGACTACACCTTC. Translation gives CASSLNGQEDYTF.

This clonotype was detected ten times or more. The chain is built from TRBV19 and TRBJ2-2; tentatively, D is TRBD2 (5 bases). The germline CDR1 and CDR2 sequences are LNHDA and SQIVND (reference sequence). V was cut by 3 bases and J by 6 bases, with 11 bases left in between. The CDR3 extends over 14 amino acids. DNA of the CDR3: TGTGCCAGTAGTATTCAGGCTAGCCCCGGGGAGCTGTTTTTT. Amino acid sequence: CASSIQASPGELFF.